Sequencing of this T cell receptor (beta chain) was carried out in a study of shared clonotypes between healthy human individuals. Study background: Donors consisted of two women and a few men between 18 and 49.

The length of the CDR3 is 15 residues. V was clipped by 4 bases and J by 9 bases, with 16 bases between them. CDR1 and CDR2 from the germline V gene are MNHEY and SVGAGI. Study-level findings and limits: The naive CD4 repertoires of a handful of donors were compared, and roughly 5% of clonotypes were shared. The researchers took only blood, and tissue repertoires probably look different. Inspection by rarefaction showed sorted-subset sequencing to be incomplete despite large depth.

Some clones are missing from TCRdb's copy, which holds only in-frame ones; the method was immunoSEQ multiplex PCR. The sample records nearly 2 million clones, over 85% being singletons. A few counts support this clone. Its antigen is undetermined. The naive CD8 fraction comprised CD45RO-negative cells positively selected for CCR7 and excluded terminally differentiated effector memory CD45RA+ cells. The source material was naive CD8+ T cells sorted from blood. The sequence was collected from a man between 18 and 29 years old in good health. V and J are TRBV6-5 and TRBJ1-6; tentatively, D is TRBD1 (6 bases). CDR3 loop: CASSSGGIWGSPLHF. The CDR3, as DNA: TGTGCCAGCAGTTCGGGGGGCATATGGGGTTCACCCCTCCACTTT.